A single sample gave rise to the 30 T cell receptor beta chains below, sequenced in a study of blood T cell repertoires in COVID-19. The protocol was immunoSEQ multiplex PCR, while the TCRdb copy is restricted to in-frame clones and leaves out a portion. The sample yields some 180,000 clones, more than 75% seen once. The sample taken for sequencing was peripheral blood. These receptors originate from a woman in her fifties or sixties with active or convalescent COVID-19.

V and J are TRBV19 and TRBJ2-5, with TRBD2 as a possible D gene (5 bases). The germline V gene encodes CDR1 LNHDA and CDR2 SQIVND (reference sequence). Trimming took off 7 bases at V and 1 base at J, with 13 bases between the two ends. The CDR3 has 14 amino acids. CDR3: CASMEGGSQETQYF. CDR3 nucleotides: TGTGCCAGTATGGAAGGCGGGTCCCAAGAGACCCAGTACTTC.

In this sample, this clone turned up once. The V call is TRBV6-1, the J call TRBJ1-1, with D tentatively TRBD1 (6 bases). V gave up 3 bases and J gave up 8 bases, with 10 bases separating them. This CDR3 spans 12 amino acids. Germline V gene data show CDR1 as MNHNS and CDR2 as SASEGT. CDR3 residues: CASSERTGEAFF. The CDR3 region has the DNA TGTGCCAGCAGTGAGAGAACAGGGGAAGCTTTCTTT.

The chain is built from TRBV6-1 and TRBJ1-3; tentative D call: TRBD1 (5 bases). The CDR3 is 14 amino acids. V lost 6 bases and J lost 3, with 12 bases in between. Germline assignment: CDR1 MNHNS and CDR2 SASEGT. The CDR3 reads CASRAGGDGNTIYF. DNA of the CDR3: TGTGCCAGCAGGGCAGGAGGGGATGGAAACACCATATATTTT.

This clone was detected once. The J gene is TRBJ2-7, the V gene TRBV5-1, with 7 bases that match TRBD1. Germline CDR1 SGHRS, CDR2 YFSETQ. The V segment lost 4 bases and the J segment 2 bases; nucleotides outside the gene matches: 15. This CDR3 region has 17 residues. Here the CDR3 reads CASSPGQALMSTYEQYF. CDR3 DNA: TGCGCCAGCAGCCCCGGACAGGCCCTCATGTCCACCTACGAGCAGTACTTC.

V is TRBV28 and J is TRBJ1-1; 7 nucleotides align to TRBD1. Trimming removed 4 bases from V and 8 bases from J; junction bases left unmatched: 10. Germline V CDR1 and CDR2: MDHEN, SYDVKM. The CDR3 covers 14 residues. CDR3 in amino acids: CASSSGLGTAEAFF. Written as DNA, the CDR3 is TGTGCCAGCAGTTCGGGACTCGGGACAGCCGAAGCTTTCTTT.

The chain joins TRBV11-2 to TRBJ1-6; 7 positions match TRBD1. The germline gives CDR1 SGHAT, CDR2 FQNNGV. The CDR3 length is 15 residues. Trimming cost V 6 bases and J 2 bases; bases outside gene matches: 4. CDR3 nucleotides: TGTGCCAGCAGTTCTAGGGGGCCCTATAATTCACCCCTCCACTTT. Translated, it gives CASSSRGPYNSPLHF.

This clone was detected once. The genes are TRBV5-1 and TRBJ2-3, with TRBD1 matching over 7 bases. Germline CDR1 and CDR2: SGHRS and YFSETQ. With V trimmed by 3 bases and J by 0 bases, 4 bases remained unmatched. This CDR3 is built from 15 residues. Written as DNA, the CDR3 is TGCGCCAGCAGCTCCTACAGGGGTAGCACAGATACGCAGTATTTT. This translates into CASSSYRGSTDTQYF.

The rearrangement joins TRBV4-3 to TRBJ2-7, with a tentative D call TRBD1 (6 bases). In germline, CDR1 is LGHNA, CDR2 YSLEER. V was shortened by 8 bases and J by 3 bases, with 17 bases between the two germline ends. The CDR3 totals 14 residues. CDR3: CASGWAGEIYEQYF. CDR3 bases: TGCGCCAGCGGGTGGGCAGGGGAAATCTACGAGCAGTACTTC.

The chain recombines TRBV19 with TRBJ2-3, with D possibly being TRBD1 (5 bases). The CDR3 extends over 13 amino acids. The V end was cut by 7 bases, the J end by 4 bases, with 12 bases between. The V gene's germline CDR1 is LNHDA and CDR2 SQIVND (reference sequence). The CDR3 protein is CASTVSGSDTQYF. The CDR3 coding sequence is TGTGCCAGTACCGTCTCAGGGTCAGATACGCAGTATTTT.

The chain combines TRBV5-6 with TRBJ2-7, with 8 bases identical to TRBD2. J was trimmed by 4 bases and V by 3 bases; bases with no gene match: 9. The CDR3 extends over 15 amino acids. Germline V gives CDR1 SGHDT, CDR2 YYEEEE. The CDR3 nucleotides are TGTGCCAGCAGCTCGACCAGCGGGAGAGGTTACGAGCAGTACTTC. Translation gives CASSSTSGRGYEQYF.

This sequence joins TRBV28 and TRBJ1-2; D call uncertain. V lost 3 bases to trimming and J lost 8 bases, with 16 bases between them. This CDR3 region has 14 residues. CDR1 is MDHEN, CDR2 SYDVKM, per germline. The CDR3 region has the DNA TGTGCCAGCAGTTTGGGCAGATCTTTATCCGGCTACACCTTC. Its protein product is CASSLGRSLSGYTF.

The gene calls are TRBV28 and TRBJ1-6, with 7 bases that match TRBD1. The ends lost 6 bases at V and 7 bases at J; junction bases unmatched: 15. CDR1 is MDHEN and CDR2 is SYDVKM in the germline V gene. This CDR3 contains 17 residues. The CDR3 region is CASRRTFGTEQNSPLHF. The CDR3 nucleotides read TGTGCCAGCAGGCGGACTTTTGGGACAGAACAAAATTCACCCCTCCACTTT.

This clone was observed a single time. This sequence joins TRBV6-5 and TRBJ1-5; D is ambiguous. Looked up from germline, CDR1 is MNHEY and CDR2 is SVGAGI. The CDR3 is 14 amino acids. The CDR3 bases are TGTGCGATCAAGGTACAGAACGGTTTGGGGCCCCAGCATTTT. This codes for CAIKVQNGLGPQHF.

This clone was seen a handful of times. V is TRBV28 and J is TRBJ1-2; D remains ambiguous. CDR1 is MDHEN, CDR2 SYDVKM, per germline. CDR3 length equals 14 residues. The V and J ends lost 6 bases and 4 bases respectively, with 15 bases between them. CDR3 sequence: CASRPPGEAYGYTF. CDR3 nucleotide sequence: TGTGCCAGCAGGCCCCCGGGAGAGGCCTATGGCTACACCTTC.

This chain uses TRBV3-1 (or the pseudogene TRBV3-2) with TRBJ2-1; 10 bases are shared with TRBD1. After removal of 1 base from V and 4 bases from J, the junction contained 1 base not matched to a gene. The V gene's germline CDR1 is LGHDT and CDR2 YNNKEL (reference sequence). This CDR3 spans 15 amino acids. CDR3 in amino acids: CASSQAGQGYNEQFF. The CDR3 nucleotides read TGTGCCAGCAGCCAAGCGGGACAGGGGTACAATGAGCAGTTCTTC.

This sequence joins TRBV19 and TRBJ1-5; D ambiguous. Looked up from germline, CDR1 is LNHDA and CDR2 is SQIVND (reference sequence). Deletions cut 3 bases from V and 4 bases from J, with 13 bases between. The CDR3 length is 15 residues. CDR3 bases: TGTGCCAGTAGTATGGGTGGAACGGGAAATCAGCCCCAGCATTTT. It codes for CASSMGGTGNQPQHF.

The chain carries TRBV7-9 and TRBJ1-6; perhaps TRBD1 as D (6 bases). Looked up from germline, CDR1 is SEHNR and CDR2 is FQNEAQ (reference sequence). The CDR3 runs 14 residues. The V gene lost 4 bases and the J gene lost 5 bases, with 9 bases spanning the gap. In DNA, the CDR3 is TGTGCCAGCAGCTCGACAGGAGATAATTCACCCCTCCACTTT. It yields the protein CASSSTGDNSPLHF.

CDR3 sequence (DNA): TGTGCCAGCAGCTCCCAACAAGGACTAATGAACACTGAAGCTTTCTTT. It translates to CASSSQQGLMNTEAFF. The chain links TRBV7-6 to TRBJ1-1; D remains unclear. CDR3 length: 16 residues. Germline V CDR1 and CDR2: SGHVS, FNYEAQ. V lost 4 bases to trimming and J lost 0 bases, with 15 bases between them.

The chain carries TRBV7-6 and TRBJ2-3; 12 bases fit TRBD1. Germline V gives CDR1 SGHVS, CDR2 FNYEAQ. CDR3 length: 19 residues. The junction had 18 bases not matched to a gene; V was cut back by 5 bases and J by 6 bases. Here the CDR3 reads CASSAPLNPGQGASDTQYF. In DNA, the CDR3 is TGTGCCAGCAGCGCACCCCTAAACCCGGGACAGGGGGCATCGGATACGCAGTATTTT.

V usage is TRBV27 and J usage is TRBJ2-3; TRBD2 matches 8 bases. The ends lost 2 bases at V and 6 bases at J; junction bases unmatched: 7. CDR1 is MNHEY, CDR2 SMNVEV, per germline (reference sequence). The CDR3 has 15 amino acids. The DNA for the CDR3 is TGTGCCAGCAGTTTAACGGGGGGGTTTTTTGATACGCAGTATTTT. Translating gives CASSLTGGFFDTQYF.

The chain joins TRBV3-1 (or the pseudogene TRBV3-2) to TRBJ1-2; D gene uncertain. V lost 1 base and J 7 bases, leaving 10 bases between the germline ends. Germline CDR1 LGHDT, CDR2 YNNKEL (reference sequence). CDR3 length equals 13 residues. The DNA for the CDR3 is TGTGCCAGCAGCCAAGGGCTCGAGGGTGGCTACACCTTC. As protein: CASSQGLEGGYTF.

This chain uses TRBV18 with TRBJ2-7; TRBD2 matches at 7 bases. The CDR3 covers 13 residues. V lost 5 bases to trimming and J lost 5 bases; unmatched junction nucleotides: 6. Germline assignment: CDR1 KGHSH and CDR2 LQKENI. CDR3 sequence (DNA): TGTGCCAGCTCAGGGGGAGGGATCCACGAGCAGTACTTC. Residues: CASSGGGIHEQYF.

This chain uses TRBV6-5 with TRBJ1-2; 9 positions agree with TRBD1. The V gene's germline CDR1 is MNHEY and CDR2 SVGAGI. CDR3 length equals 14 residues. The V gene end was trimmed by 5 bases and the J gene end by 5 bases; junction bases not matched to a gene: 6. CDR3 loop: CASSPGDRVYGYTF. Written as DNA, the CDR3 is TGTGCCAGCAGTCCCGGGGACAGGGTATATGGCTACACCTTC.

The gene calls are TRBV7-8 and TRBJ1-5; tentatively, D is TRBD1 (5 bases). Trimming left V 2 bases short and J 3 bases short, with 8 bases between. Germline V gene data show CDR1 as SGHVS and CDR2 as FQNEAQ. CDR3 length equals 14 residues. The CDR3 loop reads CASSLQGFNQPQHF. The CDR3 DNA follows: TGTGCCAGCAGCTTACAGGGTTTCAATCAGCCCCAGCATTTT.

DNA for the CDR3: TGCGCCAGCAGCCAAGATAGAGGGGCAGGGGCCTACGAGCAGTACTTC. The encoded protein is CASSQDRGAGAYEQYF. V usage is TRBV4-3 and J usage is TRBJ2-7; TRBD1 might be the D (6 bases). The CDR3 consists of 16 residues. Per germline, CDR1 LGHNA and CDR2 YSLEER. With 0 bases removed from V and 2 bases from J, the gap between germline ends came to 14 bases.

V and J are TRBV11-2 and TRBJ1-2, with D perhaps matching TRBD1 (5 bases). Trimming took 5 bases from V and 5 from J, leaving 21 bases between them. The CDR3 totals 16 residues. Germline CDR1 SGHAT, CDR2 FQNNGV. The CDR3: CASSPEVRGLKYGYTF. CDR3 nucleotide sequence: TGTGCCAGCAGCCCAGAAGTTAGGGGCTTAAAGTATGGCTACACCTTC.

With respect to this clone: At the DNA level, this CDR3 is encoded by other sequences in the same sample as well. V is TRBV19 and J is TRBJ1-1; possibly TRBD1 for D (5 bases). The CDR3 covers 13 residues. Deletions cut 1 base from V and 5 bases from J, with 8 bases between. Looked up from germline, CDR1 is LNHDA and CDR2 is SQIVND (reference sequence). In DNA, the CDR3 is TGTGCCAGTAGTATAGTGCGGGGGACTGAAGCTTTCTTT. Translating it yields CASSIVRGTEAFF. Combining the CDR3 with reference TRBV19 and TRBJ1-1 gives the whole variable domain DGGITQSPKYLFRKEGQNVTLSCEQNLNHDAMYWYRQDPGQGLRLIYYSQIVNDFQKGDIAEGYSVSREKKESFPLTVTSAQKNPTAFYLCASSIVRGTEAFFGQGTRLTVV.

The rearrangement uses TRBV19 and TRBJ2-1, with 10 bases aligning to TRBD1. The trim removed 6 bases at V and 1 base at J, leaving 3 bases unmatched. There are 15 residues in the CDR3. The germline V gene has CDR1 LNHDA and CDR2 SQIVND (reference sequence). CDR3 region: CASRQGQGSYNEQFF. The CDR3 DNA follows: TGTGCCAGTAGACAGGGACAGGGGTCCTACAATGAGCAGTTCTTC.

The CDR3 sequence: CASSLGTTESEQFF. In nucleotides, the CDR3 is TGTGCCAGCAGCTTAGGGACAACAGAAAGTGAGCAGTTCTTC. This chain connects TRBV11-2 to TRBJ2-1; D is possibly TRBD1 (5 bases). The CDR3 has 14 amino acids. V lost 1 base, J lost 9 bases, and 13 bases lay in between. CDR1 and CDR2 from the germline V gene are SGHAT and FQNNGV. The full variable domain, completed using reference TRBV11-2 and TRBJ2-1, is EAGVAQSPRYKIIEKRQSVAFWCNPISGHATLYWYQQILGQGPKLLIQFQNNGVVDDSQLPKDRFSAERLKGVDSTLKIQPAKLEDSAVYLCASSLGTTESEQFFGPGTRLTVL.

The rearrangement uses TRBV5-6 and TRBJ2-5; TRBD2 agrees at 11 bases. Germline V CDR1 and CDR2: SGHDT, YYEEEE. Germline trimming cut 4 bases from V and 4 bases from J; bases unmatched to any gene: 3. CDR3 length: 14 residues. The CDR3 DNA is TGTGCCAGCAGCGACGGACTAGCGGGAGAGACCCAGTACTTC. Encoded protein: CASSDGLAGETQYF.